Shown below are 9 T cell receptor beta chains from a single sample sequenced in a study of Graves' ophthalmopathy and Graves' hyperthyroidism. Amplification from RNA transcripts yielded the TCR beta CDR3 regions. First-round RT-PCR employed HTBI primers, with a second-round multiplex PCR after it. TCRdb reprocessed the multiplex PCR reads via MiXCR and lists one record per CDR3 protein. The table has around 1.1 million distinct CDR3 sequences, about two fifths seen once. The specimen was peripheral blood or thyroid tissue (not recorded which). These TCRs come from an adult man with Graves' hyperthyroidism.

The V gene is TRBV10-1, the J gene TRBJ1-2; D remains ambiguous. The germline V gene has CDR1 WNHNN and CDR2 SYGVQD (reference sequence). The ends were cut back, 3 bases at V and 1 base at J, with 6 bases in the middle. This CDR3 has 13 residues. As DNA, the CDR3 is TGCGCCAGCAGTGAAACTGTTAACTATGGCTACACCTTC. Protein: CASSETVNYGYTF.

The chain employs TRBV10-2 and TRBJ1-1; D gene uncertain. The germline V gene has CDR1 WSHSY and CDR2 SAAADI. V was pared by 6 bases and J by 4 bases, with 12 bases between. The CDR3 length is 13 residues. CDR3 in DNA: TGCGCCAGCAGGGATGGGGAGGGCACTGAAGCTTTCTTT. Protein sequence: CASRDGEGTEAFF.

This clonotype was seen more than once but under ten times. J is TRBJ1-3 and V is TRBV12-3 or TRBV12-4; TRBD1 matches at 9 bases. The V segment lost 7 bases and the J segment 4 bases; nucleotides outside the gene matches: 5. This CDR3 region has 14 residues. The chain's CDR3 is CASTVQGAGNTIYF. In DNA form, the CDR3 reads TGTGCCAGCACTGTACAGGGGGCAGGAAACACCATATATTTT.

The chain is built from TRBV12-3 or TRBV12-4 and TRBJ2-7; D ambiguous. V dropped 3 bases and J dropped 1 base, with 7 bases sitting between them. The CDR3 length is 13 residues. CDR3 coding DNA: TGTGCCAGCAGTTTTGGGATGTCCTACGAGCAGTACTTC. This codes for CASSFGMSYEQYF.

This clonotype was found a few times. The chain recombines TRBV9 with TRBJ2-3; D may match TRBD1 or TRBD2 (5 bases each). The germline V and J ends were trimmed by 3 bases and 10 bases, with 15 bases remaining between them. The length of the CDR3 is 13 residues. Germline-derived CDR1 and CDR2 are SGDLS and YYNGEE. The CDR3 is CASSGTQGGSQYF. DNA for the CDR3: TGTGCCAGCAGCGGAACGCAGGGCGGGTCGCAGTATTTT.

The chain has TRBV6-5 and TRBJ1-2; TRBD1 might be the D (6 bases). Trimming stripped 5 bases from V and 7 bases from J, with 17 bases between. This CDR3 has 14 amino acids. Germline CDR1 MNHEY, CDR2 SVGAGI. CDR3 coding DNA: TGTGCCAGCAGTCCCGGACAGCCGTTCTTTGGCTACACCTTC. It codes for CASSPGQPFFGYTF.

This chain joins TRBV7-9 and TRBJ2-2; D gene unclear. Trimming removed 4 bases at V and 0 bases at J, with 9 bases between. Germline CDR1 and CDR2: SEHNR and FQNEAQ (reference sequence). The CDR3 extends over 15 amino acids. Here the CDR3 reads CASSSVVPNTGELFF. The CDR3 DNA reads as TGTGCCAGCAGCTCAGTGGTCCCGAACACCGGGGAGCTGTTTTTT. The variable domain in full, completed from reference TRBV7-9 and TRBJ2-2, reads DTGVSQNPRHKITKRGQNVTFRCDPISEHNRLYWYRQTLGQGPEFLTYFQNEAQLEKSRLLSDRFSAERPKGSFSTLEIQRTEQGDSAMYLCASSSVVPNTGELFFGEGSRLTVL.

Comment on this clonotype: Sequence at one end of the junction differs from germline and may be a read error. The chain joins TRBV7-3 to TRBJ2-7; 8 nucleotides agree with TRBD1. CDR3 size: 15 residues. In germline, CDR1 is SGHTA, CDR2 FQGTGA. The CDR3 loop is CASSLRAGGFYEQYF. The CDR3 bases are TGTGCTAGCAGCTTAAGGGCAGGGGGCTTCTACGAGCAGTACTTC.

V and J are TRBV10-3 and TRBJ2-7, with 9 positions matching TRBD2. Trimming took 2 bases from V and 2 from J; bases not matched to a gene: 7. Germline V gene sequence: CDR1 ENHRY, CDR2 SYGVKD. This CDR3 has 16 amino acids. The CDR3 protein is CAISEETSGPAYEQYF. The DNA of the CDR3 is TGTGCCATCAGTGAGGAGACTAGCGGACCTGCCTACGAGCAGTACTTC.